The 28 T cell receptor beta chains in this list originate from one sample, sequenced in a study of low-dose radiotherapy and immunotherapy resistance in tumors. Both TCRalpha and TCRbeta chains were reverse transcribed with V-gene-specific primers. TCR amplification involved 20 PCR cycles with a constant-region primer and V-primer adapter. TCRdb analysed the reads with MiXCR anew, one entry per CDR3 protein. The data hold more than 50,000 distinct CDR3 sequences, with 20% to 25% observed a single time. The time point was: after trial treatment. Noted treatment: LDRT plus nivolumab, ipilimumab, low-dose cyclophosphamide and aspirin (RACIN trial). The input for sequencing was PBMCs, taken after low-dose radiotherapy plus immunotherapy. The receptors shown here come from a male donor with prostate cancer.

A note on this clonotype: A far larger clone lies a single base away; this is likely a read error. It is likely a read error, because the conserved phenylalanine at the end of the CDR3 is missing. This chain uses TRBV13 with TRBJ1-3; 9 bases are a match to TRBD1. This CDR3 has 18 amino acids. Germline lookup yields CDR1 PRHDT and CDR2 FYEKMQ (reference sequence). J lost 1 base, V lost 5 bases, and 12 bases had no gene match. CDR3 in DNA: TGTGCCAGCAGCCGGGACAGGGCTGTAGGTTTGTCTGGAAACACCATATATTAT. Translation: CASSRDRAVGLSGNTIYY.

This clonotype has at least ten counts. The rearrangement uses TRBV11-2 and TRBJ1-1; a possible D gene is TRBD1 (6 bases). The V gene's germline CDR1 is SGHAT and CDR2 FQNNGV. Trimming pared 2 bases from V and 1 base from J, leaving 8 bases between. CDR3 length equals 14 residues. The CDR3 bases are TGTGCCAGCAGCTTAATCAGGGGGAACACTGAAGCTTTCTTT. This encodes CASSLIRGNTEAFF. The full variable domain, completed using reference TRBV11-2 and TRBJ1-1, is EAGVAQSPRYKIIEKRQSVAFWCNPISGHATLYWYQQILGQGPKLLIQFQNNGVVDDSQLPKDRFSAERLKGVDSTLKIQPAKLEDSAVYLCASSLIRGNTEAFFGQGTRLTVV.

This clonotype was counted many times. CDR3 protein: CASSFKRDPYEQYF. The CDR3 bases are TGTGCCAGCAGTTTTAAGCGGGACCCCTACGAGCAGTACTTC. The chain is built from TRBV6-2 or TRBV6-3 and TRBJ2-7, with 7 nucleotides matching TRBD2. The CDR3 has 14 residues. Germline values: CDR1 MNHEY, CDR2 SVGEGT. Trimming cost V 4 bases and J 2 bases; bases outside gene matches: 5.

In its sample, this clonotype was seen many times. The V call is TRBV20-1, the J call TRBJ1-2, with a possible D match to TRBD1 (5 bases). Germline V lookup: CDR1 DFQATT, CDR2 SNEGSKA (reference sequence). CDR3 length equals 19 residues. Trimming removed 1 base from V and 0 bases from J, with 24 bases in between. This chain's CDR3 is CSARVITGRGPVTNYGYTF. The CDR3 nucleotides are TGCAGTGCTAGAGTGATAACAGGAAGAGGACCTGTCACTAACTATGGCTACACCTTC.

This clonotype was detected many times. The gene calls are TRBV18 and TRBJ2-1, with TRBD2 matching over 11 bases. The CDR3 spans 17 residues. After removal of 0 bases from V and 7 bases from J, the junction contained 8 bases not matched to a gene. CDR1 and CDR2 (germline): KGHSH, LQKENI. The CDR3 DNA is TGTGCCAGCTCACCACCGACTAGCGGGACTTTGGCAAATGAGCAGTTCTTC. It codes for CASSPPTSGTLANEQFF. The full variable domain, its missing parts supplied by reference TRBV18 and TRBJ2-1, is NAGVMQNPRHLVRRRGQEARLRCSPMKGHSHVYWYRQLPEEGLKFMVYLQKENIIDESGMPKERFSAEFPKEGPSILRIQQVVRGDSAAYFCASSPPTSGTLANEQFFGPGTRLTVL.

As to this clonotype: Given a far larger clone just one base away, this is likely a sequencing read error. The DNA of the CDR3 is TGTGCCAGCAGTTTATCGACTAGCGGGGGCTACAATGAGCAGTACTTC. This sequence encodes CASSLSTSGGYNEQYF. The chain couples TRBV27 to TRBJ2-7; 12 bases are shared with TRBD2. Germline V gene sequence: CDR1 MNHEY, CDR2 SMNVEV (reference sequence). CDR3 length equals 16 residues. Trimming removed 0 bases from V and 7 bases from J; junction bases left unmatched: 7.

This chain links TRBV12-3 or TRBV12-4 with TRBJ2-7; possibly TRBD2 for D (5 bases). This CDR3 contains 13 residues. The V gene lost 3 bases and the J gene lost 2 bases, with 8 bases spanning the gap. The CDR3 nucleotides are TGTGCCAGCAGTTTTGTGGGAGCCTACGAGCAGTACTTC. Translation: CASSFVGAYEQYF.

V is TRBV19 and J is TRBJ1-2; D is perhaps TRBD1 (5 bases). The CDR3 spans 14 residues. Germline V gene data show CDR1 as LNHDA and CDR2 as SQIVND (reference sequence). V lost 7 bases to trimming and J lost 3 bases, with 15 bases between them. CDR3 residues: CASTDRQTDYGYTF. The CDR3 region has the DNA TGTGCCAGTACCGACCGACAGACTGACTATGGCTACACCTTC.

In this sample, this clonotype turned up many times. The rearrangement joins TRBV26 to TRBJ2-7; the DNA was not compared with TRBD2, the D call given in the table. TRBV26 is noted as a pseudogene. This CDR3 comprises 15 residues. This CDR3 is CASSSRGRGSYEQYF. DNA for the CDR3: TGTGCCAGCAGTTCCCGCGGAAGGGGATCCTACGAGCAGTACTTC.

This clonotype was found many times. The chain recombines TRBV20-1 with TRBJ2-7, with D maybe TRBD2 (6 bases). With 5 bases removed from V and 0 bases from J, the gap between germline ends came to 11 bases. This CDR3 contains 13 residues. The germline V gene has CDR1 DFQATT and CDR2 SNEGSKA (reference sequence). CDR3 DNA: TGCAGTGCTGCGGGACCCAGCTCCTACGAGCAGTACTTC. Its translation: CSAAGPSSYEQYF.

This clonotype has a count of ten or more. The J gene is TRBJ2-3, the V gene TRBV4-1; the D gene could be TRBD1 or TRBD2 (6 bases each). Trimming cost V 5 bases and J 0 bases, with 15 bases left between them. CDR1 is MGHRA and CDR2 is YSYEKL in the germline V gene. The CDR3 spans 16 residues. CDR3 DNA: TGCGCCAGCAGCTTCGTCCGGGGGCCTAGCACAGATACGCAGTATTTT. Its protein is CASSFVRGPSTDTQYF.

This clonotype was recorded many times. This chain connects TRBV5-1 to TRBJ2-6; D possibly uses TRBD1 or TRBD2 (6 bases each). The CDR3 extends over 20 amino acids. The germline CDR1 and CDR2 sequences are SGHRS and YFSETQ. V was cut by 0 bases and J by 0 bases, with 19 bases left in between. The CDR3 here is CASSLGRGGLLSSGANVLTF. The CDR3 DNA sequence: TGCGCCAGCAGCTTGGGACGAGGGGGACTCCTGAGCTCTGGGGCCAACGTCCTGACTTTC. Full variable domain (missing parts from reference TRBV5-1 and TRBJ2-6): KAGVTQTPRYLIKTRGQQVTLSCSPISGHRSVSWYQQTPGQGLQFLFEYFSETQRNKGNFPGRFSGRQFSNSRSEMNVSTLELGDSALYLCASSLGRGGLLSSGANVLTFGAGSRLTVL.

This chain uses TRBV6-1 with TRBJ2-7; the match to TRBD1 covers 11 bases. The CDR3 length is 15 residues. The germline CDR1 and CDR2 sequences are MNHNS and SASEGT. The ends lost 10 bases at V and 1 base at J; junction bases unmatched: 9. DNA for the CDR3: TGTGCCACCCAGGGGACAGGGGGGTCATCCTACGAGCAGTACTTC. Its translation is CATQGTGGSSYEQYF.

V and J are TRBV27 and TRBJ1-1; 8 nucleotides agree with TRBD1. The V gene's germline CDR1 is MNHEY and CDR2 SMNVEV (reference sequence). Losses at the gene ends were 5 bases for V and 1 base for J; bases not matched to a gene: 3. CDR3 length equals 14 residues. The CDR3: CASSLGQGNTEAFF. The CDR3 bases are TGTGCCAGCAGTCTTGGACAGGGGAACACTGAAGCTTTCTTT.

The sample holds many counts of this clonotype. The CDR3, as DNA: TGTGCCAGCAGCCCGGGGTTGAACACAGATACGCAGTATTTT. It translates to CASSPGLNTDTQYF. The gene calls are TRBV5-4 and TRBJ2-3, with TRBD2 as a possible D gene (5 bases). V lost 4 bases and J 2 bases, leaving 11 bases between the germline ends. The CDR3 covers 14 residues. Germline V lookup: CDR1 SGHNT, CDR2 YYREEE (reference sequence).

A note on this clonotype: A far larger clone is a single base away, which makes a read error likely. V and J are TRBV24-1 and TRBJ2-7; perhaps TRBD1 as D (6 bases). CDR3 length: 16 residues. Deletions cut 0 bases from V and 7 bases from J, with 18 bases between. The germline V gene encodes CDR1 KGHDR and CDR2 SFDVKD. The CDR3 nucleotides read TGTGCCACCAGTGATTTGAACAGGGCGCCTGACAATGAGCAGTACTTC. Residues: CATSDLNRAPDNEQYF.

This chain joins TRBV5-6 and TRBJ2-1; D may be TRBD1 or TRBD2 (5 bases each). The germline CDR1 and CDR2 sequences are SGHDT and YYEEEE. Trimming removed 5 bases from V and 10 bases from J, with 19 bases in between. This CDR3 has 14 residues. The CDR3 region is CASSGGGGVYEQFF. CDR3 bases: TGTGCCAGCAGTGGGGGTGGGGGTGTCTACGAGCAGTTCTTC.

The rearrangement joins TRBV7-2 to TRBJ2-5; 7 bases are a match to TRBD2. V lost 6 bases to trimming and J lost 4 bases; unmatched junction nucleotides: 11. This CDR3 has 15 residues. Germline loops: CDR1 SGHTA, CDR2 FQGNSA. CDR3 sequence reads: CASSYGRLAGETQYF. CDR3 nucleotides: TGTGCCAGCAGTTACGGGAGACTAGCTGGAGAGACCCAGTACTTC.

This clonotype has a count of ten or more. The chain uses TRBV20-1 and TRBJ2-7; TRBD2 matches at 12 bases. The CDR3 runs to 14 residues. The V and J ends lost 6 bases and 5 bases, in that order; junction bases with no gene match: 8. Germline CDR1 DFQATT, CDR2 SNEGSKA (reference sequence). The CDR3 is CSAIGLAGSHEQYF. Written as DNA, the CDR3 is TGCAGTGCCATAGGACTAGCGGGATCCCACGAGCAGTACTTC.

This clonotype appeared many times. The chain carries TRBV19 and TRBJ2-1; D unclear. Trimming took 3 bases from V and 6 from J, leaving 9 bases between them. The CDR3 runs 13 residues. Germline V gives CDR1 LNHDA, CDR2 SQIVND (reference sequence). As DNA, the CDR3 is TGTGCCAGTAGTATTCAGACAAGCAATGAGCAGTTCTTC. The encoded protein is CASSIQTSNEQFF. The whole variable domain, filled in from reference TRBV19 and TRBJ2-1, reads DGGITQSPKYLFRKEGQNVTLSCEQNLNHDAMYWYRQDPGQGLRLIYYSQIVNDFQKGDIAEGYSVSREKKESFPLTVTSAQKNPTAFYLCASSIQTSNEQFFGPGTRLTVL.

This clonotype was seen ten or more times. In nucleotides, the CDR3 is TGCAGTGCTAGAGAACTTAGTAGAGATACGCAGTATTTT. It codes for CSARELSRDTQYF. This rearrangement joins TRBV20-1 to TRBJ2-3; D is unresolved. This CDR3 spans 13 amino acids. V shed 0 bases and J shed 5 bases, with 9 bases lying between them. Germline V gives CDR1 DFQATT, CDR2 SNEGSKA (reference sequence).

There are many counts of this clonotype. V and J are TRBV14 and TRBJ2-7; maybe TRBD1 (5 bases). Germline-derived CDR1 and CDR2 are SGHDN and FVKESK. The CDR3 sequence is 13 residues long. The V gene lost 4 bases and the J gene lost 3 bases, with 10 bases spanning the gap. The CDR3 loop reads CASSPQDGYEQYF. The CDR3, as DNA: TGTGCCAGCAGCCCACAGGACGGCTACGAGCAGTACTTC.

V is TRBV6-1 and J is TRBJ1-5; 9 positions agree with TRBD1. J gave up 5 bases and V 0 bases, and 5 bases lay outside the gene matches. There are 16 residues in the CDR3. The germline CDR1 and CDR2 sequences are MNHNS and SASEGT. The CDR3, as DNA: TGTGCCAGCAGTGAAGCGGTCACAGGGGGCCATCAGCCCCAGCATTTT. Protein sequence: CASSEAVTGGHQPQHF.

Comments on this clonotype: A far more abundant clone sits one base away, making this likely a read error. The genes are TRBV6-8 and TRBJ2-1; 11 nucleotides agree with TRBD1. Germline assignment: CDR1 MNHGY and CDR2 SAAAGT. V shed 6 bases and J 10 bases; nucleotides not matched to a gene: 11. This CDR3 has 15 amino acids. The CDR3 DNA sequence: TGTGCCAGCAGGTCCGGGACAGGGGGATCCTACGAGCAGTTCTTC. Its protein is CASRSGTGGSYEQFF.

This clonotype was observed many times. The J gene is TRBJ1-6, the V gene TRBV6-1; 7 bases line up with TRBD1. The germline V gene encodes CDR1 MNHNS and CDR2 SASEGT. V shed 5 bases, J shed 9 bases, and the junction held 13 bases outside the gene matches. The CDR3 is made up of 16 amino acids. As DNA, the CDR3 is TGTGCCAGCAGTAAACAGACAGGGTCCGTGAGTTCACCCCTCCACTTT. This gives the protein CASSKQTGSVSSPLHF.

This clonotype was seen at least ten times. The gene calls are TRBV7-3 and TRBJ2-1; 8 nucleotides line up with TRBD2. The CDR3 consists of 13 residues. V dropped 4 bases and J dropped 8; count of bases not matched to a gene: 4. Germline V gene sequence: CDR1 SGHTA, CDR2 FQGTGA. The CDR3 sequence: CASSSGLAYEQFF. As DNA, the CDR3 is TGTGCCAGCAGCTCAGGACTAGCCTATGAGCAGTTCTTC.

Concerning this clonotype: This likely came from a read error, as a far larger clone is one base away. V gene TRBV2 combines with J gene TRBJ2-4; D perhaps matches TRBD1 (7 bases). The DNA end is a closer match to TRBJ2-7, so the J assignment may be wrong. This CDR3 region has 12 residues. Germline V CDR1 and CDR2: SNHLY, FYNNEI. This CDR3 reads CTSRGDHYEQYF. CDR3 in DNA: TGTACCAGCAGGGGGGACCACTACGAGCAGTACTTC.

The chain is built from TRBV5-4 and TRBJ2-7; 10 nucleotides line up with TRBD2. Germline values: CDR1 SGHNT, CDR2 YYREEE (reference sequence). The CDR3 length is 15 residues. V lost 0 bases to trimming and J lost 5 bases; unmatched junction nucleotides: 5. The CDR3 sequence: CASSLDGLAGDEQYF. The CDR3 region has the DNA TGTGCCAGCAGCTTGGATGGCCTAGCGGGGGACGAGCAGTACTTC.